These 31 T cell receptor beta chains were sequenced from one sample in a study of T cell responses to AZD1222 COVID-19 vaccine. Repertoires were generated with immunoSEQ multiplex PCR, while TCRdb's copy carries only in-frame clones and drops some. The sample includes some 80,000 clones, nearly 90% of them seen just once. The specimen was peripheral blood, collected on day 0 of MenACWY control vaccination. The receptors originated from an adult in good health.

CDR3 nucleotide sequence: TGTGCCAGCAGCTTGCCAACAGGGGTGGGCGATGAGCAGTTCTTC. Its translation: CASSLPTGVGDEQFF. The V and J genes are TRBV5-5 and TRBJ2-1; 7 bases map to TRBD1. The CDR3 has 15 amino acids. CDR1 is SGHKS and CDR2 is YYEKEE in the germline V gene (reference sequence). The J segment lost 8 bases and the V segment lost 1 base, leaving 9 bases of the junction unmatched.

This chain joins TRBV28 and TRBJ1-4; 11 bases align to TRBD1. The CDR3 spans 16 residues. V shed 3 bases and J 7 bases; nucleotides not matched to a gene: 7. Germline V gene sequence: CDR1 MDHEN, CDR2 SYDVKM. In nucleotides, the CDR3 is TGTGCCAGCAGTTTGGACAGGGGGCTAGGAGGTGAAAAACTGTTTTTT. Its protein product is CASSLDRGLGGEKLFF. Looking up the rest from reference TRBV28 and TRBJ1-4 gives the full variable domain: DVKVTQSSRYLVKRTGEKVFLECVQDMDHENMFWYRQDPGLGLRLIYFSYDVKMKEKGDIPEGYSVSREKKERFSLILESASTNQTSMYLCASSLDRGLGGEKLFFGSGTQLSVL.

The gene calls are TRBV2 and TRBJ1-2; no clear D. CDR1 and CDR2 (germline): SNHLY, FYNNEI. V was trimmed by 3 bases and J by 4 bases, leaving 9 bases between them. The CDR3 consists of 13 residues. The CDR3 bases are TGTGCCAGCAGTGAGCTGGGGAGCTATGGCTACACCTTC. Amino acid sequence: CASSELGSYGYTF. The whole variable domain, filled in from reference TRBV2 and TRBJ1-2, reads EPEVTQTPSHQVTQMGQEVILRCVPISNHLYFYWYRQILGQKVEFLVSFYNNEISEKSEIFDDQFSVERPDGSNFTLKIRSTKLEDSAMYFCASSELGSYGYTFGSGTRLTVV.

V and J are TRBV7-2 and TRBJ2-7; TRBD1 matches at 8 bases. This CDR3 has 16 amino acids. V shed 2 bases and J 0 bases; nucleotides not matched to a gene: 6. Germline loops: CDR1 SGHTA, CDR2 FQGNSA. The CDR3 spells CASSLWFTGGSYEQYF. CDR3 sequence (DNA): TGTGCCAGCAGCTTATGGTTTACAGGGGGCTCCTACGAGCAGTACTTC.

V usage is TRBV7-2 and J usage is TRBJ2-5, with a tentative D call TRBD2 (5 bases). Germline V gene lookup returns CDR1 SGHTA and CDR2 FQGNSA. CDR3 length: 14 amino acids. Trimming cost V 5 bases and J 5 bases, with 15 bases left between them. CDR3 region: CASSRRTDGETQYF. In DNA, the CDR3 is TGTGCCAGCAGCCGGAGGACGGATGGGGAGACCCAGTACTTC.

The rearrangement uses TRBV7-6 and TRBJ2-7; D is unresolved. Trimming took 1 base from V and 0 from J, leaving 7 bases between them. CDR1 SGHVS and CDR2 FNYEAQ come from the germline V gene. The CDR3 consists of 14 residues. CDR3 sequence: CASSLGLGSYEQYF. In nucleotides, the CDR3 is TGTGCCAGCAGCTTAGGGTTAGGCTCCTACGAGCAGTACTTC.

The CDR3 DNA sequence: TGTGCCAGCAGAGGAGGGCTTAATTCACCCCTCCACTTT. Translation: CASRGGLNSPLHF. The V and J genes are TRBV6-5 and TRBJ1-6; D is undetermined. This CDR3 spans 13 amino acids. CDR1 is MNHEY and CDR2 is SVGAGI in the germline V gene. V gave up 6 bases and J gave up 6 bases, with 9 bases separating them.

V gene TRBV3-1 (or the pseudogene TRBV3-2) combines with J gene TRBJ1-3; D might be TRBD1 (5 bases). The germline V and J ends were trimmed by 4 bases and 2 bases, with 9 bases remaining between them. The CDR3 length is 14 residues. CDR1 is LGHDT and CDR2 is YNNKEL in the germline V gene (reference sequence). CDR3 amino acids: CASSRQGAGNTIYF. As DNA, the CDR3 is TGTGCCAGCAGCCGGCAGGGAGCTGGAAACACCATATATTTT.

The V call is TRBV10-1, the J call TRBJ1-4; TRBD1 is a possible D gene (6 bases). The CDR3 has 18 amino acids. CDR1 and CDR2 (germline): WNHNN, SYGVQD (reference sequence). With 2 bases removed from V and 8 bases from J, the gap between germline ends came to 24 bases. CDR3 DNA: TGCGCCAGCAGTGAGACCGACCGACACCCGAAGGGGGTAGAAAAACTGTTTTTT. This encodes CASSETDRHPKGVEKLFF.

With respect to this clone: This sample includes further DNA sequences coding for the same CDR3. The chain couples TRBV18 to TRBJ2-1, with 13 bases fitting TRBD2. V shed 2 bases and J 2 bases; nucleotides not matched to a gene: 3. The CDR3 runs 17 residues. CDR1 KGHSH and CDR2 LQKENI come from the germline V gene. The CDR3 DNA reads TGTGCCAGCTCACCAGCGACTAGCGGGGGGCCCTACAATGAGCAGTTCTTC. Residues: CASSPATSGGPYNEQFF.

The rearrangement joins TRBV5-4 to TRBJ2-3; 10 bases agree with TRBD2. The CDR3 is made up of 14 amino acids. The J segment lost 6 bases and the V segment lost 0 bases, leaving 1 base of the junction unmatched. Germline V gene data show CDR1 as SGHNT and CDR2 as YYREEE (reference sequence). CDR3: CASSLGAGGDTQYF. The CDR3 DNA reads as TGTGCCAGCAGCTTGGGAGCGGGGGGGGATACGCAGTATTTT.

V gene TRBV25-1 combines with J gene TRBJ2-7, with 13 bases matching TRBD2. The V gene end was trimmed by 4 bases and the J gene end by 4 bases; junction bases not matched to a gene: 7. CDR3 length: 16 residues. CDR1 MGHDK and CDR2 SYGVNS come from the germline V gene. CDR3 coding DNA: TGTGCCAGCAGTGGACTAGCGGGGGGACCCTTTTACGAGCAGTACTTC. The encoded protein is CASSGLAGGPFYEQYF.

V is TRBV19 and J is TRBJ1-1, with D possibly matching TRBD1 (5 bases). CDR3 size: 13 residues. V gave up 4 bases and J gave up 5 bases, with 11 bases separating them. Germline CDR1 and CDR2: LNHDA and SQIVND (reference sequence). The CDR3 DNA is TGTGCCAGTAGTACAGGGTGGGGGACTGAAGCTTTCTTT. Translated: CASSTGWGTEAFF.

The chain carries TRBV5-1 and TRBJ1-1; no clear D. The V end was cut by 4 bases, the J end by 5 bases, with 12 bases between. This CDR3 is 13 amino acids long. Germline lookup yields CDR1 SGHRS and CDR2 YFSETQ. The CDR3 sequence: CASSPGTGTEAFF. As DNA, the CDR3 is TGCGCCAGCAGCCCGGGTACTGGTACTGAAGCTTTCTTT.

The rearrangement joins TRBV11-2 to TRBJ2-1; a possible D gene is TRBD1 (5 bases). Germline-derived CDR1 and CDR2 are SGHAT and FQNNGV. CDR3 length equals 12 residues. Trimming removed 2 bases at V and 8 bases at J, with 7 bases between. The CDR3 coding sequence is TGTGCCAGCAGCTTAACAGGCTATGAGCAGTTCTTC. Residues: CASSLTGYEQFF.

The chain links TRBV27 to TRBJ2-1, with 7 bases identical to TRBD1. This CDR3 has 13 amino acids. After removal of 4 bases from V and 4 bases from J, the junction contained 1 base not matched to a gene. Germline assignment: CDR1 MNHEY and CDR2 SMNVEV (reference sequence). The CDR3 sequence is CASSWGQYNEQFF. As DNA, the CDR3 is TGTGCCAGCAGTTGGGGACAGTACAATGAGCAGTTCTTC.

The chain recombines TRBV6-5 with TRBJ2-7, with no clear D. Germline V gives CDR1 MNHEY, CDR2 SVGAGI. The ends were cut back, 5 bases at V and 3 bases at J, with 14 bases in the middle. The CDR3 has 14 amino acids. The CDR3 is CASSKRQYSYEQYF. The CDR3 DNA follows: TGTGCCAGCAGTAAGCGTCAGTATAGCTACGAGCAGTACTTC.

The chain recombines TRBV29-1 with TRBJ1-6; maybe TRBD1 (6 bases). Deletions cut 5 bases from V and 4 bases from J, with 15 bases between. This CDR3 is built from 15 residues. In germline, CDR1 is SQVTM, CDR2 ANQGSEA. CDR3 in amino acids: CSVPGGQGYNSPLHF. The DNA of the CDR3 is TGCAGCGTTCCAGGAGGGCAGGGGTATAATTCACCCCTCCACTTT.

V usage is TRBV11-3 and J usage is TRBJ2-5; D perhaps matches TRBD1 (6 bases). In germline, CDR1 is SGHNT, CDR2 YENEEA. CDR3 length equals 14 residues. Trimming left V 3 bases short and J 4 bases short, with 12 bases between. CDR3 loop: CASSFWGPGETQYF. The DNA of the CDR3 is TGTGCCAGCAGCTTTTGGGGGCCGGGAGAGACCCAGTACTTC.

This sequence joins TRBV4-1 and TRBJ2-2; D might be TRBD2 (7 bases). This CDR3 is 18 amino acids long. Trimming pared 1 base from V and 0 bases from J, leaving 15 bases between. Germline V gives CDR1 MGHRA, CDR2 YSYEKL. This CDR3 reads CASSQVPGAGANTGELFF. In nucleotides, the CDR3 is TGCGCCAGCAGCCAAGTTCCGGGGGCGGGGGCGAACACCGGGGAGCTGTTTTTT.

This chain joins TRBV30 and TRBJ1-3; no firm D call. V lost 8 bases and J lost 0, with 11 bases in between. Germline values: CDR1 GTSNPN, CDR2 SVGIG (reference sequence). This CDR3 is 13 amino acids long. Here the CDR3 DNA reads TGTGCCCTGGACCGATCCTCTGGAAACACCATATATTTT. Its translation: CALDRSSGNTIYF.

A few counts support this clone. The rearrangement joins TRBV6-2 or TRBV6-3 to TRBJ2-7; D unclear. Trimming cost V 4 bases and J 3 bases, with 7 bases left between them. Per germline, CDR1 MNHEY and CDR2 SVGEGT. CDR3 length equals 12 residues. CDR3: CASSSYNYEQYF. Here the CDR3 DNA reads TGTGCCAGCAGTTCTTACAACTACGAGCAGTACTTC.

The CDR3 sequence: CAWSVLGQGHEQYF. CDR3 DNA: TGTGCCTGGAGTGTACTCGGACAGGGCCACGAGCAGTACTTC. The chain carries TRBV30 and TRBJ2-7; 8 bases agree with TRBD1. The CDR3 consists of 14 residues. V shed 0 bases and J 5 bases; nucleotides not matched to a gene: 6. The V gene's germline CDR1 is GTSNPN and CDR2 SVGIG (reference sequence).

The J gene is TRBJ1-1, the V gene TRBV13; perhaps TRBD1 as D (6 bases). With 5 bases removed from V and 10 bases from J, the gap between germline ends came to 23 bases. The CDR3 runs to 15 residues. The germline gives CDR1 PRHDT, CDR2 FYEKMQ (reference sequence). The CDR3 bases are TGTGCCAGCAGCCCTAGGACAGAACCGATTGCGGGAGCTTTCTTT. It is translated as CASSPRTEPIAGAFF.

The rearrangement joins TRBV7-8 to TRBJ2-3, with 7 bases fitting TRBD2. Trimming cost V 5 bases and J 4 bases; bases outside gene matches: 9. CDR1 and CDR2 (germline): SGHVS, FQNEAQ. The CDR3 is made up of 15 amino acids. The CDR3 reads CASSPAGTTADTQYF. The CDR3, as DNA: TGTGCCAGCAGCCCGGCCGGGACTACCGCAGATACGCAGTATTTT. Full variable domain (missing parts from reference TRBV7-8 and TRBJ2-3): GAGVSQSPRYKVAKRGQDVALRCDPISGHVSLFWYQQALGQGPEFLTYFQNEAQLDKSGLPSDRFFAERPEGSVSTLKIQRTQQEDSAVYLCASSPAGTTADTQYFGPGTRLTVL.

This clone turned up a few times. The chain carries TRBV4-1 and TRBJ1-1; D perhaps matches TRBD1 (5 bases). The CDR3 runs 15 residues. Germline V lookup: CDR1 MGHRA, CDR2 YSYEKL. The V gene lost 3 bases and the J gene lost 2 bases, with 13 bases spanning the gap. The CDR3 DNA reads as TGCGCCAGCAGCCAGCCGACAGACCGTAACACTGAAGCTTTCTTT. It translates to CASSQPTDRNTEAFF.

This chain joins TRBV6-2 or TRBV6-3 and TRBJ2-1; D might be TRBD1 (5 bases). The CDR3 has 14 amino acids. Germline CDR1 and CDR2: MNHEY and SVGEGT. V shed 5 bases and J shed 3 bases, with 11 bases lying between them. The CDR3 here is CASSTTGRYNEQFF. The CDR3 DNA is TGTGCCAGCAGTACAACAGGACGCTACAATGAGCAGTTCTTC.

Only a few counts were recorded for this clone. CDR3 in amino acids: CAWERGQDITEAFF. The DNA of the CDR3 is TGTGCCTGGGAGCGAGGACAGGACATTACTGAAGCTTTCTTT. The V gene is TRBV30, the J gene TRBJ1-1; 7 positions agree with TRBD1. The CDR3 totals 14 residues. V lost 5 bases to trimming and J lost 5 bases; unmatched junction nucleotides: 11. CDR1 and CDR2 (germline): GTSNPN, SVGIG (reference sequence).

Here the CDR3 DNA reads TGTGCCAGCAGTTTCAGGGGCTGGTCCTACGAGCAGTACTTC. This translates into CASSFRGWSYEQYF. V gene TRBV28 combines with J gene TRBJ2-7; possibly TRBD1 for D (6 bases). The CDR3 has 14 amino acids. With 3 bases removed from V and 1 base from J, the gap between germline ends came to 10 bases. The germline CDR1 and CDR2 sequences are MDHEN and SYDVKM.

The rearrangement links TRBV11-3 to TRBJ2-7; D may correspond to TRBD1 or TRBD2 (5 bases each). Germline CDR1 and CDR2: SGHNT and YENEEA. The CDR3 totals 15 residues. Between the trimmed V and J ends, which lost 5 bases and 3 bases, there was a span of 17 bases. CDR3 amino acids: CASSPVGDGIYEQYF. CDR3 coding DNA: TGTGCCAGCAGCCCTGTGGGGGACGGAATCTACGAGCAGTACTTC.

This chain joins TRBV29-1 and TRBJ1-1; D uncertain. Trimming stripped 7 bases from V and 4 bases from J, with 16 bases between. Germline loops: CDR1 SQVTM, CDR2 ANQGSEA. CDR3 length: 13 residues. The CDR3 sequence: CSARESSRTEAFF. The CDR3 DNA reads TGCAGCGCGCGTGAAAGTTCGCGCACTGAAGCTTTCTTT.